This T cell receptor beta chain came from a study of blood T cell repertoires in COVID-19. Study details: The United States, Italy and Spain supplied acute and convalescent COVID-19 samples.

Assay used: immunoSEQ multiplex PCR; TCRdb lists only in-frame clones, some missing. This sample has tens of thousands of clones, with around 86% found just once. The germline gives CDR1 KGHSH, CDR2 LQKENI. Trimming stripped 3 bases from V and 2 bases from J, with 10 bases between. This CDR3 comprises 14 residues. This receptor was identified in a man aged 70 or older with active or convalescent COVID-19. Source material: peripheral blood. The chain joins TRBV18 to TRBJ2-5; TRBD2 might be the D (6 bases). CDR3 nucleotide sequence: TGTGCCAGCTCACCCCCGCGGGGACAAGAGACCCAGTACTTC. This encodes CASSPPRGQETQYF.